These 4 T cell receptor beta chains came from one sample sequenced in a study of blood T cell repertoires in COVID-19. Profiled with immunoSEQ multiplex PCR; TCRdb holds only in-frame clones, not every one. The table records over 200,000 clones, 80% to 90% of them present only once. The sequenced material came from peripheral blood. The source of these receptors is a man aged 40-49 years with active or convalescent COVID-19.

The chain is built from TRBV5-4 and TRBJ2-1, with 10 bases fitting TRBD2. V shed 4 bases and J 5 bases; nucleotides not matched to a gene: 6. The germline CDR1 and CDR2 sequences are SGHNT and YYREEE (reference sequence). This CDR3 comprises 15 residues. CDR3 loop: CASSPLTSGNNEQFF. CDR3 coding DNA: TGTGCCAGCAGCCCCTTAACTAGCGGGAACAATGAGCAGTTCTTC.

The chain is built from TRBV7-9 and TRBJ1-5; 7 nucleotides align to TRBD1. Germline lookup yields CDR1 SEHNR and CDR2 FQNEAQ (reference sequence). This CDR3 contains 15 residues. Trimming took 0 bases from V and 7 from J; bases not matched to a gene: 6. The CDR3 DNA reads TGTGCCAGCAGCTTAGCGGGGACAGAAGGGCAGCCCCAGCATTTT. Protein product: CASSLAGTEGQPQHF.

V usage is TRBV21-1 and J usage is TRBJ2-1; the table's D call of TRBD2 was not tested on the DNA. TRBV21-1 represents a pseudogene. CDR3 length: 15 residues. The CDR3 DNA follows: TGTGCCAGCAGCAAGGGAGCGCCCCCCTACAATGAGCAGTTCTTC. This gives the protein CASSKGAPPYNEQFF.

The chain carries TRBV3-1 (or the pseudogene TRBV3-2) and TRBJ1-2; 7 positions match TRBD1. Germline CDR1 LGHDT, CDR2 YNNKEL (reference sequence). Trimming at V came to 1 base and at J to 0 bases, leaving 8 bases not matched to a gene. This CDR3 spans 17 amino acids. The CDR3 sequence is CASSQGTGPGTNYGYTF. The CDR3 region has the DNA TGTGCCAGCAGCCAAGGGACAGGACCGGGAACTAACTATGGCTACACCTTC.